Given below is one T cell receptor beta chain in context. This entry is derived from a study of OX40 agonist ivuxolimab in advanced cancers. The repertoire was sequenced with immunoSEQ multiplex PCR; TCRdb's copy has only in-frame clones and lacks some. The repertoire holds 98,000 or so clones, with approximately 90% as singletons. Per the germline V gene, CDR1 is LNHNV and CDR2 is YYDKDF (reference sequence). V trimming: 0 bases; J trimming: 8 bases; junction bases outside the gene matches: 6. The CDR3 runs to 14 residues. The V and J genes are TRBV15 and TRBJ1-2; 7 bases align to TRBD1. The source was CD4+ or CD8+ T cells sorted from blood, collected in a trial of the OX40 agonist ivuxolimab. The source of this sequence is an adult with an advanced solid tumor such as melanoma, head and neck, liver or kidney cancer. In nucleotides, the CDR3 is TGTGCCACCAGCAGAGATATAACAGGGGACGGCTACACCTTC. Protein sequence: CATSRDITGDGYTF.